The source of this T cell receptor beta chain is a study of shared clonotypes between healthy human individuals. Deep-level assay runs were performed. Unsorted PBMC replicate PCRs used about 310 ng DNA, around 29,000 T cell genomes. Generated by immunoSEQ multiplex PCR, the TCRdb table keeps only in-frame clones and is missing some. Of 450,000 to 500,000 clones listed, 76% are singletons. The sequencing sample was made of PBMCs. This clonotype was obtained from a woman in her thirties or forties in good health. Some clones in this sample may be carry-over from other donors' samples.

CDR3 DNA sequence: TGCGCCAGCACGCCGGTGACCACGAACACCGGGGAGCTGTTTTTT. It encodes CASTPVTTNTGELFF. V usage is TRBV10-2 and J usage is TRBJ2-2; no reliable D call. The CDR3 has 15 residues. Per the germline V gene, CDR1 is WSHSY and CDR2 is SAAADI. V lost 7 bases and J 0 bases, leaving 12 bases between the germline ends.